This TCR beta chain was obtained from a study of shared clonotypes between healthy human individuals. Study overall: The cohort had two women and three men, ages 18 to 49.

The germline V gene encodes CDR1 SGDLS and CDR2 YYNGEE. The CDR3 has 15 amino acids. V dropped 4 bases and J dropped 4; count of bases not matched to a gene: 8. About this clone itself: Its target is unknown.

Naive CD8 populations comprised CD45RO-negative cells positively selected for CCR7, excluding terminally differentiated effector memory CD45RA+ cells. Free of recent acute infections or vaccinations, the donors were healthy HIV-negative adults. Assay: immunoSEQ multiplex PCR; the TCRdb copy retains only in-frame clones and omits some. The sample yields about 2.2 million clones, roughly 95% seen once. Overall study findings and caveats: The represented genetic and exposure-history diversity was limited by the small number of donors. Sorted-subset samples were not fully sequenced, rarefaction indicated.

The rearrangement links TRBV9 to TRBJ2-7; 10 nucleotides line up with TRBD2. The clonotype comes from a man aged 18-30 years in good health. Some clones in this sample may be carry-over from other donors' samples. Sequencing was done on a sample of naive CD8+ T cells from PBMCs. The CDR3 here is CASSPGASGGYEQYF. The CDR3 DNA reads TGTGCCAGCAGCCCGGGGGCTAGCGGGGGTTACGAGCAGTACTTC.